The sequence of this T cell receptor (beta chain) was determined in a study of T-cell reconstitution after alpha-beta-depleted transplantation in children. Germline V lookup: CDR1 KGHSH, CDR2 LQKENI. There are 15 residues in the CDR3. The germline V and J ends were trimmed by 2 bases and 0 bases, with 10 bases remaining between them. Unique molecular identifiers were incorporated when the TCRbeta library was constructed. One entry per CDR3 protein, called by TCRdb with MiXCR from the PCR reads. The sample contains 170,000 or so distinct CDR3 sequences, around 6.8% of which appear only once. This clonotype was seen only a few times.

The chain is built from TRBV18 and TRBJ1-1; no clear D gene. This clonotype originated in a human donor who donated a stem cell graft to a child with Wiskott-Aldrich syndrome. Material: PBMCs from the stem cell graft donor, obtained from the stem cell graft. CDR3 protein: CASSPVAVMNTEAFF. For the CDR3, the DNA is TGTGCCAGCTCACCAGTCGCGGTCATGAACACTGAAGCTTTCTTT.